The 32 T cell receptor beta chains given below trace back to one sample, sequenced in a study of PD-1 blockade in classical Hodgkin lymphoma. Each patient experienced a relapse that followed autologous stem cell transplantation, and brentuximab vedotin exposure varied. TCRdb's copy holds only in-frame clones and misses some; the assay was immunoSEQ multiplex PCR. The table records 25,000 to 35,000 clones, under 70% of them present only once. The starting material was peripheral blood mononuclear cells (PBMCs), obtained before the second cycle of nivolumab. The receptors derive from a human donor with classical Hodgkin lymphoma.

V gene TRBV30 combines with J gene TRBJ2-3; TRBD1 matches at 7 bases. CDR1 GTSNPN and CDR2 SVGIG come from the germline V gene (reference sequence). The CDR3 consists of 16 residues. V trimming: 0 bases; J trimming: 1 base; junction bases outside the gene matches: 7. CDR3 region: CAWSVGQQRGTDTQYF. CDR3 nucleotides: TGTGCCTGGAGTGTGGGACAGCAGAGGGGCACAGATACGCAGTATTTT.

This clone has only a few counts. The CDR3, as DNA: TGTGCCAGCAGTTCCCGGGTAGCGGGGGGGCCCTACGAGCAGTACTTC. Amino acid sequence: CASSSRVAGGPYEQYF. The V call is TRBV27, the J call TRBJ2-7; the match to TRBD2 covers 11 bases. With V trimmed by 4 bases and J by 2 bases, 7 bases remained unmatched. This CDR3 comprises 16 residues. Germline lookup yields CDR1 MNHEY and CDR2 SMNVEV (reference sequence).

Concerning this clone: Other nucleotide sequences in the sample specify the same CDR3. The chain is built from TRBV7-9 and TRBJ2-1; unclear D gene. Deletions cut 3 bases from V and 5 bases from J, with 2 bases between. CDR1 and CDR2 from the germline V gene are SEHNR and FQNEAQ (reference sequence). The CDR3 totals 11 residues. The CDR3 protein is CASSLNNEQFF. CDR3 coding DNA: TGTGCCAGCAGCTTGAACAATGAGCAGTTCTTC.

The chain combines TRBV7-6 with TRBJ2-5, with a possible D match to TRBD2 (5 bases). The V end lost 1 base, the J end lost 5 bases, and 11 bases lay between the germline ends. Germline lookup yields CDR1 SGHVS and CDR2 FNYEAQ. The CDR3 contains 14 residues. DNA of the CDR3: TGTGCCAGCAGCTTAGTGTCCGCGGGTGAGACCCAGTACTTC. This encodes CASSLVSAGETQYF.

The gene calls are TRBV5-8 and TRBJ2-1; D uncertain. V was pared by 0 bases and J by 9 bases, with 13 bases between. The germline V gene has CDR1 SGHTS and CDR2 YDEGEE. This CDR3 contains 14 residues. CDR3 sequence (DNA): TGTGCCAGCAGCTTGGTGGGCAGAGTGGGTGAGCAGTTCTTC. It encodes CASSLVGRVGEQFF.

This rearrangement joins TRBV15 to TRBJ2-3; D not certain. Per the germline V gene, CDR1 is LNHNV and CDR2 is YYDKDF (reference sequence). Trimming pared 3 bases from V and 1 base from J, leaving 11 bases between. The CDR3 is made up of 15 amino acids. The CDR3 here is CATSSRKFGTDTQYF. The CDR3 DNA is TGTGCCACCAGCAGCCGGAAGTTCGGCACAGATACGCAGTATTTT.

The chain is built from TRBV28 and TRBJ2-7; 8 bases agree with TRBD1. J gave up 7 bases and V 8 bases, and 16 bases lay outside the gene matches. The germline V gene encodes CDR1 MDHEN and CDR2 SYDVKM. CDR3 length: 15 residues. DNA of the CDR3: TGTGCCAGCTCATTCCCCTCAGGGGGCCTATGGGAGCAGTACTTC. Its protein is CASSFPSGGLWEQYF.

The V call is TRBV6-1, the J call TRBJ1-1; 10 bases match TRBD1. The CDR3 loop spans 15 amino acids. After removal of 6 bases from V and 4 bases from J, the junction contained 8 bases not matched to a gene. Germline CDR1 MNHNS, CDR2 SASEGT. The CDR3 reads CASSPRDRGGTEAFF. The CDR3 region has the DNA TGTGCCAGCAGCCCTAGGGACAGGGGAGGCACTGAAGCTTTCTTT.

The gene calls are TRBV28 and TRBJ1-6; TRBD1 matches 8 bases. Germline CDR1 MDHEN, CDR2 SYDVKM. CDR3 length: 15 residues. The trim removed 4 bases at V and 7 bases at J, leaving 6 bases unmatched. Here the CDR3 DNA reads TGTGCCAGCAGTTCAGGGGGCCTCAACAATTCACCCCTCCACTTT. Translating it yields CASSSGGLNNSPLHF. Drawing the rest from reference TRBV28 and TRBJ1-6, the complete variable domain is DVKVTQSSRYLVKRTGEKVFLECVQDMDHENMFWYRQDPGLGLRLIYFSYDVKMKEKGDIPEGYSVSREKKERFSLILESASTNQTSMYLCASSSGGLNNSPLHFGNGTRLTVT.

This clone was seen just once. The rearrangement links TRBV11-2 to TRBJ1-2; D is ambiguous. This CDR3 spans 14 amino acids. The V gene's germline CDR1 is SGHAT and CDR2 FQNNGV. Trimming took 0 bases from V and 8 from J, leaving 13 bases between them. The CDR3 DNA reads as TGTGCCAGCAGCTTAGATATGTGGGAGAGCGGCTACACCTTC. As protein: CASSLDMWESGYTF.

This chain joins TRBV11-2 and TRBJ2-7; possible D gene TRBD1, 8 bases. Per germline, CDR1 SGHAT and CDR2 FQNNGV. The CDR3 sequence is 14 residues long. Between the trimmed V and J ends, which lost 5 bases and 5 bases, there was a span of 16 bases. The CDR3 is CASSPWTGRDEQYV. CDR3 bases: TGTGCCAGCAGCCCTTGGACAGGGAGGGACGAGCAGTACGTC.

The chain combines TRBV9 with TRBJ2-5, with TRBD1 matching over 9 bases. This CDR3 region has 14 residues. In germline, CDR1 is SGDLS, CDR2 YYNGEE. V was pared by 3 bases and J by 3 bases, with 3 bases of the junction left unmatched. Written as DNA, the CDR3 is TGTGCCAGCAGCGCGGGACAGGGCAAAGAGACCCAGTACTTC. It yields the protein CASSAGQGKETQYF. Drawing the rest from reference TRBV9 and TRBJ2-5, the complete variable domain is DSGVTQTPKHLITATGQRVTLRCSPRSGDLSVYWYQQSLDQGLQFLIQYYNGEERAKGNILERFSAQQFPDLHSELNLSSLELGDSALYFCASSAGQGKETQYFGPGTRLLVL.

This rearrangement joins TRBV28 to TRBJ2-7; D ambiguous. The CDR3 consists of 13 residues. CDR1 MDHEN and CDR2 SYDVKM come from the germline V gene. V lost 5 bases, J lost 6 bases, and 14 bases lay in between. The CDR3 region has the DNA TGTGCCAGCAGTCTCCCCGGGTTTCGCGAGCAGTACTTC. Protein: CASSLPGFREQYF.

For the CDR3, the DNA is TGCGCCAGCAGCCAACACTACCCAGGGGAGAGCAATCAGCCCCAGCATTTT. Translation gives CASSQHYPGESNQPQHF. The V and J genes are TRBV4-3 and TRBJ1-5, with D perhaps TRBD1 (6 bases). The CDR3 spans 17 residues. CDR1 is LGHNA and CDR2 is YSLEER in the germline V gene. The V gene lost 2 bases and the J gene lost 1 base, with 15 bases spanning the gap.

This clone turned up a few times. This chain joins TRBV5-1 and TRBJ2-1; D might be TRBD2 (6 bases). V shed 2 bases and J shed 8 bases, with 11 bases lying between them. The germline V gene has CDR1 SGHRS and CDR2 YFSETQ. The CDR3 spans 13 residues. As DNA, the CDR3 is TGCGCCAGCAGCTTCAGACTAGATGATGAGCAGTTCTTC. Translation gives CASSFRLDDEQFF.

This clone was recorded only once. The chain recombines TRBV12-5 with TRBJ2-6; possible D gene TRBD1, 5 bases. Trimming left V 5 bases short and J 5 bases short, with 22 bases between. The CDR3 has 18 amino acids. Germline-derived CDR1 and CDR2 are LGHNT and FRNRAP. As DNA, the CDR3 is TGTGCTAGTGGTATCTTAAGTGCAGGACAAAGTCGGGCCAACGTCCTGACTTTC. This sequence encodes CASGILSAGQSRANVLTF.

The rearrangement links TRBV28 to TRBJ1-1, with D hard to call. This CDR3 is 15 amino acids long. The V end was cut by 3 bases, the J end by 4 bases, with 15 bases between. Per germline, CDR1 MDHEN and CDR2 SYDVKM. In nucleotides, the CDR3 is TGTGCCAGCAGTTTTAACGGGATAACTGGCACTGAAGCTTTCTTT. Amino acid sequence: CASSFNGITGTEAFF. The variable domain in full, completed from reference TRBV28 and TRBJ1-1, reads DVKVTQSSRYLVKRTGEKVFLECVQDMDHENMFWYRQDPGLGLRLIYFSYDVKMKEKGDIPEGYSVSREKKERFSLILESASTNQTSMYLCASSFNGITGTEAFFGQGTRLTVV.

This chain connects TRBV28 to TRBJ2-1; 12 bases align to TRBD2. Germline assignment: CDR1 MDHEN and CDR2 SYDVKM. The V gene end was trimmed by 4 bases and the J gene end by 1 base; junction bases not matched to a gene: 2. The CDR3 loop spans 16 amino acids. CDR3 in amino acids: CASSSLAGGSYNEQFF. In DNA form, the CDR3 reads TGTGCCAGCAGTTCTCTAGCGGGGGGGTCCTACAATGAGCAGTTCTTC.

J is TRBJ1-4 and V is TRBV6-5; D remains ambiguous. The CDR3 loop spans 14 amino acids. The V end lost 4 bases, the J end lost 2 bases, and 8 bases lay between the germline ends. Germline V gene sequence: CDR1 MNHEY, CDR2 SVGAGI. The CDR3 loop is CASSLLPTNEKLFF. The CDR3 coding sequence is TGTGCCAGCAGTTTACTCCCGACTAATGAAAAACTGTTTTTT.

The chain recombines TRBV15 with TRBJ2-5; no definite D call. CDR1 LNHNV and CDR2 YYDKDF come from the germline V gene (reference sequence). Trimming pared 0 bases from V and 1 base from J, leaving 3 bases between. CDR3 length equals 13 residues. The CDR3 bases are TGTGCCACCAGCAGAGAGCTCCAAGAGACCCAGTACTTC. Translated, it gives CATSRELQETQYF.

This clone occurred a few times. V gene TRBV6-1 combines with J gene TRBJ1-1; TRBD1 might be the D (6 bases). The CDR3 covers 13 residues. CDR1 MNHNS and CDR2 SASEGT come from the germline V gene. The V end lost 6 bases, the J end lost 6 bases, and 14 bases lay between the germline ends. For the CDR3, the DNA is TGTGCCAGCAGCGAAACTCACAGGGCTGAAGCTTTCTTT. Encoded protein: CASSETHRAEAFF.

The rearrangement uses TRBV29-1 and TRBJ1-2; no reliable D call. The CDR3 runs 14 residues. V lost 3 bases to trimming and J lost 4 bases, with 15 bases between them. CDR1 is SQVTM, CDR2 ANQGSEA, per germline. The CDR3 loop reads CSVDGRSSGYGYTF. CDR3 DNA: TGCAGCGTTGATGGACGGTCCTCGGGCTATGGCTACACCTTC. The complete variable domain, with remaining parts taken from reference TRBV29-1 and TRBJ1-2, reads SAVISQKPSRDICQRGTSLTIQCQVDSQVTMMFWYRQQPGQSLTLIATANQGSEATYESGFVIDKFPISRPNLTFSTLTVSNMSPEDSSIYLCSVDGRSSGYGYTFGSGTRLTVV.

The genes are TRBV19 and TRBJ1-4; TRBD1 might be the D (6 bases). The CDR3 runs 14 residues. V was trimmed by 5 bases and J by 13 bases, leaving 20 bases between them. Germline V gives CDR1 LNHDA, CDR2 SQIVND (reference sequence). The CDR3 sequence is CASSPYREGVRLFF. CDR3 DNA: TGTGCCAGTAGTCCCTACAGGGAAGGGGTAAGACTGTTTTTT.

The chain is built from TRBV6-6 and TRBJ1-1, with D perhaps matching TRBD1 (5 bases). Looked up from germline, CDR1 is MNHNY and CDR2 is SVGAGI (reference sequence). V lost 7 bases and J 1 base, leaving 10 bases between the germline ends. The CDR3 sequence is 13 residues long. CDR3 in amino acids: CASNRTPNTEAFF. DNA of the CDR3: TGTGCCAGCAACCGGACACCGAACACTGAAGCTTTCTTT.

The chain carries TRBV5-5 and TRBJ2-7, with a possible D match to TRBD2 (5 bases). V gave up 2 bases and J gave up 0 bases, with 6 bases separating them. The germline CDR1 and CDR2 sequences are SGHKS and YYEKEE (reference sequence). The CDR3 covers 13 residues. In DNA form, the CDR3 reads TGTGCCAGCAGCTTTGAGGGCTCCTACGAGCAGTACTTC. The encoded protein is CASSFEGSYEQYF.

This sequence joins TRBV29-1 and TRBJ1-1; 8 positions agree with TRBD1. The trim removed 6 bases at V and 4 bases at J, leaving 7 bases unmatched. The V gene's germline CDR1 is SQVTM and CDR2 ANQGSEA. The CDR3 runs to 13 residues. CDR3 nucleotide sequence: TGCAGCGTCCAGGGGGCGCGGGGCACTGAAGCTTTCTTT. Its translation: CSVQGARGTEAFF.

This clone was seen more than once but under ten times. The V call is TRBV5-1, the J call TRBJ1-2; D gene uncertain. Trimming removed 6 bases at V and 8 bases at J, with 17 bases between. Germline V gene lookup returns CDR1 SGHRS and CDR2 YFSETQ. This CDR3 is built from 13 residues. CDR3 in amino acids: CASTSPPRRGYTF. The CDR3 DNA follows: TGCGCCAGCACCTCCCCCCCCCGGCGGGGCTACACCTTC.

This clone was seen a few times. This chain connects TRBV7-2 to TRBJ2-7; 11 nucleotides line up with TRBD1. J lost 3 bases, V lost 0 bases, and 1 base had no gene match. The CDR3 extends over 15 amino acids. CDR1 and CDR2 (germline): SGHTA, FQGNSA. The CDR3 nucleotides are TGTGCCAGCAGCTTAGCCGGGACAGGGGGCTACGAGCAGTACTTC. Its protein is CASSLAGTGGYEQYF.

The V call is TRBV19, the J call TRBJ1-1, with 9 bases aligning to TRBD1. There are 16 residues in the CDR3. The V gene's germline CDR1 is LNHDA and CDR2 SQIVND (reference sequence). Trimming removed 5 bases from V and 0 bases from J; junction bases left unmatched: 7. The CDR3 loop reads CASSPGTGFMNTEAFF. CDR3 nucleotides: TGTGCCAGTAGTCCCGGGACAGGGTTCATGAACACTGAAGCTTTCTTT.

The genes are TRBV6-5 and TRBJ1-1, with TRBD1 as a possible D gene (5 bases). Trimming removed 2 bases from V and 1 base from J, with 8 bases in between. CDR1 and CDR2 from the germline V gene are MNHEY and SVGAGI. The CDR3 has 14 residues. The CDR3, as DNA: TGTGCCAGCAGTTACCGGACACCGAACACTGAAGCTTTCTTT. Its translation is CASSYRTPNTEAFF.

This clone was found a few times. The chain carries TRBV6-1 and TRBJ2-2, with 7 bases lining up with TRBD1. Losses at the gene ends were 8 bases for V and 6 bases for J; bases not matched to a gene: 6. The CDR3 is 13 residues long. Germline loops: CDR1 MNHNS, CDR2 SASEGT. CDR3 sequence reads: CASGYRGSGELFF. In DNA form, the CDR3 reads TGTGCCAGCGGCTACAGGGGTTCCGGGGAGCTGTTTTTT.

The chain couples TRBV2 to TRBJ2-5; TRBD2 aligns across 7 bases. Germline CDR1 is SNHLY and CDR2 is FYNNEI. V lost 0 bases and J lost 8; bases outside the gene matches: 9. The CDR3 runs to 15 residues. CDR3: CASSEAVAGPDTQYF. In nucleotides, the CDR3 is TGTGCCAGCAGTGAAGCGGTAGCGGGTCCGGACACCCAGTACTTC.